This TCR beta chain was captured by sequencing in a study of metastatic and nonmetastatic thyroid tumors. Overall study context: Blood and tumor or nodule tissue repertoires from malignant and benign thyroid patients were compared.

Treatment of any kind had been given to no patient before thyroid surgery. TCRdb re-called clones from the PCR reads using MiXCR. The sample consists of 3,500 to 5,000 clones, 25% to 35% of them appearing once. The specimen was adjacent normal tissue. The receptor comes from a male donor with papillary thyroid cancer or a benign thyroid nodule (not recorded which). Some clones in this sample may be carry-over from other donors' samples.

Here the CDR3 reads CSARVGSGTSYEQYF. The CDR3, as DNA: TGCAGTGCTAGAGTTGGTAGCGGGACTAGCTACGAGCAGTACTTC. V usage is TRBV20-1 and J usage is TRBJ2-7; TRBD2 matches at 8 bases. Per the germline V gene, CDR1 is DFQATT and CDR2 is SNEGSKA (reference sequence). This CDR3 is built from 15 residues. V was clipped by 1 base and J by 3 bases; unmatched bases: 8.